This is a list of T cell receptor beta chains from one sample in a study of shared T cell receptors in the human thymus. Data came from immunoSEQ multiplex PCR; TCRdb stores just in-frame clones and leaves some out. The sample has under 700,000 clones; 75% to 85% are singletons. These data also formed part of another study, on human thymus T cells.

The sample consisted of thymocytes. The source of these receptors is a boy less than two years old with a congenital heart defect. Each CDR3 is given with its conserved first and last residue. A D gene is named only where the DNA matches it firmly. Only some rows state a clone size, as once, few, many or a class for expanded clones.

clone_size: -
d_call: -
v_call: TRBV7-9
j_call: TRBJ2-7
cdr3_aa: CASSPHPTEKAYEQYF
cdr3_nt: TGTGCCAGCAGCCCTCACCCGACAGAGAAAGCCTACGAGCAGTACTTC

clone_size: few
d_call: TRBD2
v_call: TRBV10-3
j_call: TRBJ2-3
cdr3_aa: CAISSRTSGEDTQYF
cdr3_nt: TGTGCCATCAGTAGCCGGACTAGCGGGGAAGATACGCAGTATTTT

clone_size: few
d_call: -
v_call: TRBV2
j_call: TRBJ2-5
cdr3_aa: CASSEVIIFGQSETQYF
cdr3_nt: TGTGCCAGCAGTGAAGTTATCATTTTTGGGCAAAGCGAGACCCAGTACTTC

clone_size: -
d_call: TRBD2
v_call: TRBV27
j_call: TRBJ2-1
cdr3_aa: CASSSDRLAGSYYNEQFF
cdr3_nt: TGTGCCAGCAGTTCCGATCGACTAGCGGGATCCTACTACAATGAGCAGTTCTTC

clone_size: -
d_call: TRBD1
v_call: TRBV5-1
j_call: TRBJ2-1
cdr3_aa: CASSPGTGGGDEQFF
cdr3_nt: TGCGCCAGCAGCCCCGGGACAGGGGGCGGGGATGAGCAGTTCTTC

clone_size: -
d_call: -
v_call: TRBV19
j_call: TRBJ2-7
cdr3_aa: CASSTHNRIYEQYF
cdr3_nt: TGTGCCAGTAGTACCCATAACAGGATCTACGAGCAGTACTTC

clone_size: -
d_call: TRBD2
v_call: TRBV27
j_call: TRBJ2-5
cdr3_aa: CASSLSSRLAGQETQYF
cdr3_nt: TGTGCCAGCAGTTTATCCTCAAGACTAGCGGGCCAAGAGACCCAGTACTTC

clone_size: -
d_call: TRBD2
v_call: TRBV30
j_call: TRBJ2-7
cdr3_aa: CAWSPAGGSYEQYF
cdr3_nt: TGTGCCTGGAGTCCTGCGGGAGGGAGCTACGAGCAGTACTTC

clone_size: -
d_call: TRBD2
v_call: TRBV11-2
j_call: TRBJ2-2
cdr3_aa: CASSLGLAGVRGELFF
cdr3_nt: TGTGCCAGCAGCTTAGGTCTAGCGGGAGTGAGAGGGGAGCTGTTTTTT

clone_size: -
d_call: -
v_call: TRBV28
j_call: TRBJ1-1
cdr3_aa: CASSPLPADTEAFF
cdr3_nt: TGTGCCAGCAGCCCCCTTCCTGCGGACACTGAAGCTTTCTTT

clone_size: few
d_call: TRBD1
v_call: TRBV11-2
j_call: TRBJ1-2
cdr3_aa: CASSSKSTGLQSGYTF
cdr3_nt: TGTGCCAGCAGCTCCAAGTCGACAGGGTTGCAAAGTGGCTACACCTTC

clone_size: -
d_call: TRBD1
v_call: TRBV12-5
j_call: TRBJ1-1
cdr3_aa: CASGLVGGQGEAFF
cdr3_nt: TGTGCTAGTGGTTTGGTGGGGGGACAGGGTGAAGCTTTCTTT

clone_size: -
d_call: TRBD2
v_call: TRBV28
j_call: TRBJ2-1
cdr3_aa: CASSPTSGSQDNEQFF
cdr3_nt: TGTGCCAGCAGTCCAACTAGCGGGAGTCAGGACAATGAGCAGTTCTTC

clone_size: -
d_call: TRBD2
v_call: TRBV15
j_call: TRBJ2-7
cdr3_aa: CATSSRTSGDEQYF
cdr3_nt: TGTGCCACCAGCTCACGGACTAGCGGCGACGAGCAGTACTTC

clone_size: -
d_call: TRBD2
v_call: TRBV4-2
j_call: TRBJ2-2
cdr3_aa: CASSHAGTSGRGELFF
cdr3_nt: TGTGCCAGCAGCCATGCCGGGACTAGCGGTAGGGGGGAGCTGTTTTTT

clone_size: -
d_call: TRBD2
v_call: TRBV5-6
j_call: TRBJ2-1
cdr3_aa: CASSFGLAGGVDNEQFF
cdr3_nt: TGTGCCAGCAGCTTTGGTCTAGCGGGAGGGGTAGACAATGAGCAGTTCTTC

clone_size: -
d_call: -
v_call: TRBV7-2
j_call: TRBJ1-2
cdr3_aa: CASSAPGQGDGYTF
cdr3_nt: TGTGCCAGCAGCGCGCCTGGGCAGGGCGATGGCTACACCTTC

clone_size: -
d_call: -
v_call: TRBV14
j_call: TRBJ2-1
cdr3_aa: CASSQDRRGAYNEQFF
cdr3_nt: TGTGCCAGCAGCCAAGATCGGAGGGGCGCGTACAATGAGCAGTTCTTC

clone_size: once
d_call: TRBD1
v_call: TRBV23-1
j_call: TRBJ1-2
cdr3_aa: CASSPFHTSGTAINYGYTF
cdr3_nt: TGCGCCAGCAGTCCCTTTCACACCTCCGGGACAGCCATCAATTATGGCTACACCTTC

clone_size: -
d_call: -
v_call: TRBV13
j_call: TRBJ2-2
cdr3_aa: CASSSLTGFATGELFF
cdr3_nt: TGTGCCAGCAGCTCCCTAACAGGGTTCGCCACCGGGGAGCTGTTTTTT

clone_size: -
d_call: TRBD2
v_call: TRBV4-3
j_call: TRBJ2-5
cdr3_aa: CASSAGLEETQYF
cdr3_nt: TGCGCCAGCAGCGCGGGACTAGAAGAGACCCAGTACTTC

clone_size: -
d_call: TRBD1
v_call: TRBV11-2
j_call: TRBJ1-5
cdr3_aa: CASSLEQGYNQPQHF
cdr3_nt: TGTGCCAGCAGCTTAGAACAGGGGTACAATCAGCCCCAGCATTTT

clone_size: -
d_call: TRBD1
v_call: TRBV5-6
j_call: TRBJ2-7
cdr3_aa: CASSFRDRADEQYF
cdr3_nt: TGTGCCAGCAGCTTCCGGGACAGGGCCGACGAGCAGTACTTC

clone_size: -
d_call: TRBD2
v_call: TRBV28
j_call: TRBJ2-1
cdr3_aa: CASSLNPDSGGVSSYNEQFF
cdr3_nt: TGTGCCAGCAGTCTCAACCCCGACAGCGGGGGAGTATCCTCCTACAATGAGCAGTTCTTC

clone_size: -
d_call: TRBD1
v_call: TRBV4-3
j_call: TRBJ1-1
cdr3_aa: CASSQDGPGGRTGATEAFF
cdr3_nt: TGCGCCAGCAGCCAAGATGGGCCCGGAGGAAGGACAGGGGCCACTGAAGCTTTCTTT

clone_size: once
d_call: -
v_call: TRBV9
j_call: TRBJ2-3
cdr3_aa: CASSPRRLADTQYF
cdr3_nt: TGTGCCAGCAGCCCCAGGAGGTTGGCAGATACGCAGTATTTT

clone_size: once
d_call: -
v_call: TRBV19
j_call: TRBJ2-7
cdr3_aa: CASSMGTRDATFSYEQYF
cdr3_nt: TGTGCCAGTAGTATGGGGACAAGGGACGCCACTTTTTCCTACGAGCAGTACTTC

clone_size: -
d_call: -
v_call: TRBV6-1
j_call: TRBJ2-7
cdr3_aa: CASSEARQSLYEQYF
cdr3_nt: TGTGCCAGCAGTGAAGCGCGGCAGTCCCTCTACGAGCAGTACTTC

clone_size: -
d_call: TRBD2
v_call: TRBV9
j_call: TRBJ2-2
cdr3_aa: CASSTLSGGLAGDTGELFF
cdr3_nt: TGTGCCAGCAGCACCCTGTCGGGGGGACTAGCGGGAGACACCGGGGAGCTGTTTTTT

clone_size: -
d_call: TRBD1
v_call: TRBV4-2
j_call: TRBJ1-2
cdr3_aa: CASSQGSSRGRRGYTF
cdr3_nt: TGTGCCAGCAGCCAAGGGTCCTCCAGGGGGCGCCGTGGCTACACCTTC

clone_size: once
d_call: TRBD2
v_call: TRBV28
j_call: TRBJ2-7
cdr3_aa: CASSLGTIPSYEQYF
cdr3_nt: TGTGCCAGCAGCCTCGGGACTATCCCCTCCTACGAGCAGTACTTC

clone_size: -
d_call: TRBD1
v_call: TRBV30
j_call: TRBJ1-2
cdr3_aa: CAWSPGTGDRYPYGYTF
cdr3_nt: TGTGCCTGGAGCCCCGGGACAGGGGATCGTTACCCCTATGGCTACACCTTC

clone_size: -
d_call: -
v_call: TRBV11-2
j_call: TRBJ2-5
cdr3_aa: CASSLGGTQYF
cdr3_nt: TGTGCCAGCAGCTTAGGCGGGACCCAGTACTTC

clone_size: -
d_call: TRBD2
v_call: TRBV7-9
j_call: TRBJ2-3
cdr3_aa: CASRPGGITDTQYF
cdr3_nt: TGTGCCAGCAGACCGGGAGGGATCACAGATACGCAGTATTTT

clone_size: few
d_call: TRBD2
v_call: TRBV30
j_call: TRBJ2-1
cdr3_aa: CAWSPALAGYNNEQFF
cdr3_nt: TGTGCCTGGAGTCCCGCCTTAGCGGGATATAACAATGAGCAGTTCTTC

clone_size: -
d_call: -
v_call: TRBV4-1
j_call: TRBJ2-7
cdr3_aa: CASSQPGLPPEQYF
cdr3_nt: TGCGCCAGCAGCCAACCGGGACTCCCCCCCGAGCAGTACTTC

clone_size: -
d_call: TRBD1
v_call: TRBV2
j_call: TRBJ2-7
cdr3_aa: CASSEGTGGKFSYEQYF
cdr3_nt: TGTGCCAGCAGTGAAGGGACAGGGGGCAAGTTCTCCTACGAGCAGTACTTC

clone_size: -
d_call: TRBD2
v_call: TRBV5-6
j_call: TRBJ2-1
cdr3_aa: CASSLTSGRVQGDNEQFF
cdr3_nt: TGTGCCAGCAGCCTGACTAGCGGGAGGGTTCAAGGGGACAATGAGCAGTTCTTC

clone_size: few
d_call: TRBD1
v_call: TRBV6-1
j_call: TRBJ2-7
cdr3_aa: CAVRPGQGPEQYF
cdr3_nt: TGTGCCGTCCGACCGGGACAGGGTCCCGAGCAGTACTTC

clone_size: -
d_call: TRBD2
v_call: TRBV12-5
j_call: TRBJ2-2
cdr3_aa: CASGHQPGLAGGIAGELFF
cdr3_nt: TGTGCTAGTGGACATCAACCGGGACTAGCGGGGGGAATCGCCGGGGAGCTGTTTTTT

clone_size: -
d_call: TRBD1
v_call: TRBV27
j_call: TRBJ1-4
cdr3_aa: CASSTGQGLTNEKLFF
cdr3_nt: TGTGCCAGCAGTACGGGACAGGGTCTTACTAATGAAAAACTGTTTTTT

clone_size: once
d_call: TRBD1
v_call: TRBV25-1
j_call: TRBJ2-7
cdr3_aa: CASGRLSGGESPYEQYF
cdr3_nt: TGTGCCAGCGGTCGCCTTTCAGGGGGCGAATCTCCCTACGAGCAGTACTTC

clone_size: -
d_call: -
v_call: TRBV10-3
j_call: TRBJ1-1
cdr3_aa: CAMAPETGEAFF
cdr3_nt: TGTGCCATGGCCCCCGAAACAGGGGAAGCTTTCTTT

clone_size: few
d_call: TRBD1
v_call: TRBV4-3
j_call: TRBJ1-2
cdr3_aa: CASSQAPWTGYGYTF
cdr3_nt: TGCGCCAGCAGCCAAGCCCCGTGGACAGGTTATGGCTACACCTTC

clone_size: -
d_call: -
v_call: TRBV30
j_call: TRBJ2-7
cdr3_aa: CAWTGPLSPLYEQYF
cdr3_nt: TGTGCCTGGACCGGTCCCCTTTCCCCCCTCTACGAGCAGTACTTC

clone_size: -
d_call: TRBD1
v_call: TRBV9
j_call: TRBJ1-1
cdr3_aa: CASRPQGGQGEAFF
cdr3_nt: TGTGCCAGCAGGCCCCAAGGTGGACAGGGTGAAGCTTTCTTT

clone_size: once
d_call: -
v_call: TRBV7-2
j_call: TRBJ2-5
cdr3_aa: CASSRDREEGQETQYF
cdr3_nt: TGTGCCAGCAGCCGAGACAGGGAGGAGGGGCAAGAGACCCAGTACTTC

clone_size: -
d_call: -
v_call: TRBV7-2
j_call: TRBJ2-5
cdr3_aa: CASISDGGAIETQYF
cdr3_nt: TGTGCCAGCATCTCTGATGGAGGGGCTATAGAGACCCAGTACTTC

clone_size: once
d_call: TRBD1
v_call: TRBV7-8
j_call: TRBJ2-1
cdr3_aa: CASSLETGGRRSGKAEQFF
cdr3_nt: TGTGCCAGCAGCTTAGAGACAGGGGGCCGGCGTAGCGGGAAGGCTGAGCAGTTCTTC

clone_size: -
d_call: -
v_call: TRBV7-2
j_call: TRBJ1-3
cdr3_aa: CASSNDRGNTIYF
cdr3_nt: TGTGCCAGCAGCAACGACAGAGGAAACACCATATATTTT

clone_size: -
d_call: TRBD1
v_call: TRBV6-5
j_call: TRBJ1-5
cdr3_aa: CASSRQGNQPQHF
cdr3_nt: TGTGCCAGCAGCAGACAGGGTAATCAGCCCCAGCATTTT

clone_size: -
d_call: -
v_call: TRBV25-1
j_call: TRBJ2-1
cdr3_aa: CASSEYSAALYNEQFF
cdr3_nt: TGTGCCAGCAGTGAATATTCAGCGGCGCTCTACAATGAGCAGTTCTTC